The 18 T cell receptor beta chains presented below share a single source sample, sequenced in a study of cytomegalovirus exposure and HLA in healthy donors. The PCR was carried out with 60 Vbeta primers and 13 Jbeta primers. The assay was immunoSEQ multiplex PCR, and TCRdb's table has in-frame clones only and misses some. This sample yields just over 150,000 clones, of which about 88% are seen a single time; roughly 2.3% belongs to the top ten. The sample comprised PBMCs. The receptors stem from a woman aged 18 to 35 in good health and CMV-seronegative.

CDR3 amino acids: CASSIAGEKTQYF. CDR3 DNA sequence: TGTGCCAGTAGTATAGCCGGGGAGAAGACCCAGTACTTC. The chain recombines TRBV19 with TRBJ2-5; possible D gene TRBD2, 5 bases. V was cut by 1 base and J by 6 bases, with 9 bases left in between. This CDR3 is 13 amino acids long. Germline lookup yields CDR1 LNHDA and CDR2 SQIVND (reference sequence).

The gene calls are TRBV5-4 and TRBJ1-5; 9 bases match TRBD1. CDR1 and CDR2 from the germline V gene are SGHNT and YYREEE (reference sequence). Trimming removed 4 bases from V and 5 bases from J; junction bases left unmatched: 4. The CDR3 has 14 amino acids. The CDR3 coding sequence is TGTGCCAGCAGCCCCAACAGGGGGCATCAGCCCCAGCATTTT. It codes for CASSPNRGHQPQHF.

In its sample, this clone was seen once. The chain joins TRBV5-1 to TRBJ1-2; 7 nucleotides agree with TRBD1. Germline values: CDR1 SGHRS, CDR2 YFSETQ. J gave up 6 bases and V 5 bases, and 7 bases lay outside the gene matches. The CDR3 consists of 13 residues. The CDR3 DNA sequence: TGCGCCAGCAGGCCCATCGGACAGGATGGCTACACCTTC. Translating it yields CASRPIGQDGYTF.

The rearrangement links TRBV10-2 to TRBJ2-1; 10 nucleotides match TRBD2. The J segment lost 9 bases and the V segment lost 11 bases, leaving 13 bases of the junction unmatched. CDR3 length equals 14 residues. Germline assignment: CDR1 WSHSY and CDR2 SAAADI. DNA of the CDR3: TGCGCCGGATCGCAAGCGGGAGGGATAACTGAGCAGTTCTTC. Translated: CAGSQAGGITEQFF.

The V gene is TRBV9, the J gene TRBJ2-5, with D maybe TRBD1 (5 bases). The CDR3 has 13 amino acids. Germline V gives CDR1 SGDLS, CDR2 YYNGEE. The V gene lost 4 bases and the J gene lost 5 bases, with 12 bases spanning the gap. CDR3 amino acids: CASSLGHVETQYF. CDR3 DNA sequence: TGTGCCAGCAGCCTCGGACACGTGGAGACCCAGTACTTC.

This chain joins TRBV7-2 and TRBJ2-1, with 9 bases that match TRBD2. CDR3 size: 17 residues. Per the germline V gene, CDR1 is SGHTA and CDR2 is FQGNSA. Trimming at V came to 0 bases and at J to 2 bases, leaving 5 bases not matched to a gene. The CDR3 nucleotides read TGTGCCAGCAGCTTAGCGGGTAGCGGGGGCCCCTACAATGAGCAGTTCTTC. It translates to CASSLAGSGGPYNEQFF.

V is TRBV6-1 and J is TRBJ2-1; 7 positions agree with TRBD2. The CDR3 totals 13 residues. V was clipped by 8 bases and J by 10 bases; unmatched bases: 11. Per germline, CDR1 MNHNS and CDR2 SASEGT. The CDR3 nucleotides read TGTGCCAGCCGCCGAGCGGGGCCCCAAGAGCAGTTCTTC. This codes for CASRRAGPQEQFF.

The gene calls are TRBV9 and TRBJ2-7, with 9 bases aligning to TRBD2. The germline CDR1 and CDR2 sequences are SGDLS and YYNGEE. This CDR3 region has 15 residues. V was clipped by 4 bases and J by 4 bases; unmatched bases: 9. For the CDR3, the DNA is TGTGCCAGCAGCCCTAGCTCTAGCGGGACGTACGAGCAGTACTTC. Translated: CASSPSSSGTYEQYF.

This clone came up a few times. The rearrangement links TRBV18 to TRBJ1-6, with D unresolved. CDR3 length equals 16 residues. CDR1 KGHSH and CDR2 LQKENI come from the germline V gene. V was clipped by 6 bases and J by 0 bases, with 12 bases between them. CDR3 protein: CASSPKTSSYNSPLHF. The CDR3 DNA reads TGTGCCAGCTCTCCTAAGACAAGCTCCTATAATTCACCCCTCCACTTT. The whole variable domain, remainder taken from reference TRBV18 and TRBJ1-6, is NAGVMQNPRHLVRRRGQEARLRCSPMKGHSHVYWYRQLPEEGLKFMVYLQKENIIDESGMPKERFSAEFPKEGPSILRIQQVVRGDSAAYFCASSPKTSSYNSPLHFGNGTRLTVT.

The V gene is TRBV5-1, the J gene TRBJ2-7; 13 bases are shared with TRBD2. J gave up 5 bases and V 3 bases, and 14 bases lay outside the gene matches. In germline, CDR1 is SGHRS, CDR2 YFSETQ. This CDR3 region has 18 residues. DNA of the CDR3: TGCGCCAGCAGCTCCGGACTAGCGGGGGCTCTTCGGGGAGACGAGCAGTACTTC. Its protein is CASSSGLAGALRGDEQYF. The full variable domain, its missing parts supplied by reference TRBV5-1 and TRBJ2-7, is KAGVTQTPRYLIKTRGQQVTLSCSPISGHRSVSWYQQTPGQGLQFLFEYFSETQRNKGNFPGRFSGRQFSNSRSEMNVSTLELGDSALYLCASSSGLAGALRGDEQYFGPGTRLTVT.

The chain joins TRBV30 to TRBJ1-3; possible D gene TRBD1, 5 bases. Germline CDR1 and CDR2: GTSNPN and SVGIG (reference sequence). V was cut by 0 bases and J by 2 bases, with 8 bases left in between. CDR3 length: 14 residues. The CDR3 DNA reads TGTGCCTGGAGTGTTCGGGGGGCTGGAAACACCATATATTTT. Encoded protein: CAWSVRGAGNTIYF.

The gene calls are TRBV5-6 and TRBJ1-5, with a weak D call TRBD1 (5 bases). Germline V gene sequence: CDR1 SGHDT, CDR2 YYEEEE. The V and J ends lost 4 bases and 1 base respectively, with 9 bases between them. There are 14 residues in the CDR3. Written as DNA, the CDR3 is TGTGCCAGCAGCCGGGGGGACAGCAATCAGCCCCAGCATTTT. Its translation: CASSRGDSNQPQHF.

This chain uses TRBV7-2 with TRBJ2-7, with D perhaps matching TRBD2 (6 bases). There are 14 residues in the CDR3. CDR1 and CDR2 from the germline V gene are SGHTA and FQGNSA. V was trimmed by 6 bases and J by 6 bases, leaving 18 bases between them. The CDR3 DNA reads as TGTGCCAGCAGTTCCGGGACTCCCGGTTTCGAGCAGTACTTC. Amino acids: CASSSGTPGFEQYF.

This sequence joins TRBV11-2 and TRBJ1-2, with D possibly being TRBD1 (5 bases). Trimming shortened V by 4 bases and J by 8 bases, and 17 bases separated the two germline ends. Germline CDR1 reads SGHAT; CDR2 reads FQNNGV. There are 14 residues in the CDR3. The CDR3 loop is CASSSGRGTGGYTF. The CDR3 nucleotides read TGTGCCAGCAGCTCCGGGCGGGGGACGGGAGGCTACACCTTC.

A few counts support this clone. V is TRBV4-2 and J is TRBJ2-2, with D possibly being TRBD2 (6 bases). From germline, CDR1 is LGHNA and CDR2 YNFKEQ. The V end lost 0 bases, the J end lost 4 bases, and 9 bases lay between the germline ends. CDR3 length: 15 residues. The chain's CDR3 is CASSQDLGGTGELFF. For the CDR3, the DNA is TGTGCCAGCAGCCAAGATCTCGGGGGCACCGGGGAGCTGTTTTTT.

V usage is TRBV6-5 and J usage is TRBJ2-2; D not resolved. The CDR3 covers 15 residues. V lost 2 bases and J 3 bases, leaving 10 bases between the germline ends. CDR1 and CDR2 (germline): MNHEY, SVGAGI. DNA for the CDR3: TGTGCCAGCAGTTACGCGGCAGACGACACCGGGGAGCTGTTTTTT. It translates to CASSYAADDTGELFF.

The rearrangement uses TRBV5-1 and TRBJ2-1; 10 nucleotides line up with TRBD2. This CDR3 contains 16 residues. The V segment lost 5 bases and the J segment 5 bases; nucleotides outside the gene matches: 10. CDR1 is SGHRS, CDR2 YFSETQ, per germline. CDR3 coding DNA: TGCGCCAGCAGGGGACAACTAGCGGGGAAGGACAATGAGCAGTTCTTC. Its protein product is CASRGQLAGKDNEQFF.

This clone has a single count. The rearrangement links TRBV6-5 to TRBJ1-1; perhaps TRBD1 as D (5 bases). Trimming pared 6 bases from V and 1 base from J, leaving 12 bases between. CDR3 length: 14 residues. The germline CDR1 and CDR2 sequences are MNHEY and SVGAGI. This CDR3 reads CASRQPQGNTEAFF. In nucleotides, the CDR3 is TGTGCCAGCAGACAGCCCCAGGGGAACACTGAAGCTTTCTTT.